The 2 T cell receptor beta chains below all came from one sample that was sequenced in a study of post-analysis software for immune sequencing data. No antigens are known for them. Study-level points and caveats: Four to six TRBV segments, including TRBV5-6, TRBV5-1 and TRBV20-1, were more frequent in patients than controls.

Unique molecular identifiers were present in the TCR beta cDNA libraries. TCRdb itself ran the PCR reads through MiXCR, one entry per CDR3 protein. The table includes hundreds of thousands of distinct CDR3 sequences, roughly 29% detected once. The source material was blood. The receptors were sampled from a girl between 10 and 17 years old with multiple sclerosis.

Regarding this clonotype: Being one base from a much bigger clone, this may be a read error. The chain couples TRBV29-1 to TRBJ2-3; TRBD2 agrees at 7 bases. Germline V gene data show CDR1 as SQVTM and CDR2 as ANQGSEA. Trimming at V came to 5 bases and at J to 1 base, leaving 15 bases not matched to a gene. This CDR3 is 17 amino acids long. The CDR3 sequence: CSVSGWRERAGTDTQYF. As DNA, the CDR3 is TGCAGCGTTTCGGGTTGGCGGGAGAGGGCTGGCACAGATACGCAGTATTTT.

In this sample, this clonotype turned up many times. The chain is built from TRBV10-3 and TRBJ2-7; the match to TRBD1 covers 8 bases. Germline lookup yields CDR1 ENHRY and CDR2 SYGVKD. The CDR3 is 12 residues long. After removal of 6 bases from V and 5 bases from J, the junction contained 3 bases not matched to a gene. The CDR3 loop is CAIREQGDEQYF. The DNA for the CDR3 is TGTGCCATCAGGGAACAGGGGGACGAGCAGTACTTC.